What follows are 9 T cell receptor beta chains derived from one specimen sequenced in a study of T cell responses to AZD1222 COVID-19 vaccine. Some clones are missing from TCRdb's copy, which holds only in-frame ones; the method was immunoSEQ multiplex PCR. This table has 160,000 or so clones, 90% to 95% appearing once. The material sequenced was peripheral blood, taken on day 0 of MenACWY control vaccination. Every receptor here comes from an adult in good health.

CDR3 nucleotides: TGCAGCGTACCGAGGGGGGTAGAGACCCAGTACTTC. This codes for CSVPRGVETQYF. This sequence joins TRBV29-1 and TRBJ2-5, with D perhaps TRBD1 or TRBD2 (6 bases each). The V gene lost 6 bases and the J gene lost 4 bases, with 12 bases spanning the gap. Germline lookup yields CDR1 SQVTM and CDR2 ANQGSEA. The CDR3 totals 12 residues.

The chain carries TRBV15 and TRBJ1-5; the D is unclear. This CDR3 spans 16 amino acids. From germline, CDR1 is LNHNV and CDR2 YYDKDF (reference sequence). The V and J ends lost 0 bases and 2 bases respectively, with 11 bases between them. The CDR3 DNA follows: TGTGCCACCAGCAGAGATTCCAGACGGGGCAATCAGCCCCAGCATTTT. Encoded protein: CATSRDSRRGNQPQHF.

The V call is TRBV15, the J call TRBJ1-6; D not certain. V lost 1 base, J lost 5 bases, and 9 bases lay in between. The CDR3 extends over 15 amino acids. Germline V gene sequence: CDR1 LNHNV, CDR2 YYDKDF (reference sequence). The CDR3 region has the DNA TGTGCCACCAGCAGAGCTGGGTTCGATAATTCACCCCTCCACTTT. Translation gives CATSRAGFDNSPLHF.

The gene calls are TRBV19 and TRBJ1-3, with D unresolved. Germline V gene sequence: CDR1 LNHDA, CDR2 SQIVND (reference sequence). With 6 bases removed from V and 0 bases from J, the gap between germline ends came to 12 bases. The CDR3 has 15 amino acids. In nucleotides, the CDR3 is TGTGCCAGTAGGGCCTTGGGGAGCTCTGGAAACACCATATATTTT. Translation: CASRALGSSGNTIYF.

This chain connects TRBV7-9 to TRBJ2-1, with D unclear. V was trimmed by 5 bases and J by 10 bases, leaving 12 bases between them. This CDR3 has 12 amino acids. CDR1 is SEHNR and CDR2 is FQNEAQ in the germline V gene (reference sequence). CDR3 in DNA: TGTGCCAGCAGCCCCCCGGGCAGGGAGCAGTTCTTC. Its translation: CASSPPGREQFF.

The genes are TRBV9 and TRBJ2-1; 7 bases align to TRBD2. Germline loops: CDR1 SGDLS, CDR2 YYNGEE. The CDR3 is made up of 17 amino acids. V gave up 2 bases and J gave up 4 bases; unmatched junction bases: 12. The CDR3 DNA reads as TGTGCCAGCAGCGTCTCCCCCGGGAGGAGGGGTTACAATGAGCAGTTCTTC. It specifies CASSVSPGRRGYNEQFF.

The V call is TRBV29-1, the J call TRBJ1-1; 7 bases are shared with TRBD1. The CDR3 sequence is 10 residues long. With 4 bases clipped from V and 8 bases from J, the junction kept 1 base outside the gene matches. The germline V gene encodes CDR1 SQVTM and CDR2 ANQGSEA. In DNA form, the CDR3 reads TGCAGCGTTGTAGGGGGCGAAGCTTTCTTT. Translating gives CSVVGGEAFF.

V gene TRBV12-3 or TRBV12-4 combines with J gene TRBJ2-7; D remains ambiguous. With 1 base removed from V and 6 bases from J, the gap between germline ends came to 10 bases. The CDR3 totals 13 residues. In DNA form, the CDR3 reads TGTGCCAGCAGTTTAGGGGCGATCCCCGAGCAGTACTTC. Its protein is CASSLGAIPEQYF.

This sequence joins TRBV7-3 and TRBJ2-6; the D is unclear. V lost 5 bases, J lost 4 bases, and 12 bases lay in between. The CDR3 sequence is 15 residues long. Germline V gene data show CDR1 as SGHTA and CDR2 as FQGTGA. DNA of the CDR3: TGTGCCAGCAGCCCCGTCCTGGGAGGGGCCAACGTCCTGACTTTC. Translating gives CASSPVLGGANVLTF.